This TCR beta chain was captured in a study of response to subunit inactivated influenza vaccine. General study points: Each seasonal influenza vaccination recruits few new T cells, the authors suggested.

Turning to this clonotype: Its matching antigen is unknown.

The junction had 5 bases not matched to a gene; V was cut back by 1 base and J by 1 base. The CDR3 has 16 amino acids. Germline V CDR1 and CDR2: SGHDT, YYEEEE. TCRdb reprocessed the RT-PCR reads with MiXCR, giving one entry per CDR3 protein. Of some 600,000 distinct CDR3 sequences listed, around 15% are singletons. This TCR was recovered from a man aged 45-65 years who received an inactivated influenza vaccine. Sample: PBMCs from blood, taken 14 to 15 days before vaccination. The chain recombines TRBV5-6 with TRBJ2-3, with 8 positions matching TRBD2. The CDR3 coding sequence is TGTGCCAGCAGCTTGTCCGCACTAGCGGGCACAGATACGCAGTATTTT. This encodes CASSLSALAGTDTQYF.